Reported below is one T cell receptor beta chain. Germline V gene sequence: CDR1 MNHEY, CDR2 SVGAGI. The V and J ends lost 8 bases and 2 bases respectively, with 13 bases between them. This CDR3 contains 13 residues. The data were obtained in a study of control samples from healthy donors and cancer patients. Libraries were prepared by immunoSEQ multiplex PCR; TCRdb keeps only in-frame clonotypes and omits some of them. The sample carries approximately 130,000 clones, around nine tenths recorded once. The clonotype comes from a middle-aged man in good health. Source material: blood. The chain combines TRBV6-5 with TRBJ2-7, with D tentatively TRBD1 (6 bases). DNA for the CDR3: TGTGCCAGCCTAACGACAGGCACCTACGAGCAGTACTTC. Translating gives CASLTTGTYEQYF.